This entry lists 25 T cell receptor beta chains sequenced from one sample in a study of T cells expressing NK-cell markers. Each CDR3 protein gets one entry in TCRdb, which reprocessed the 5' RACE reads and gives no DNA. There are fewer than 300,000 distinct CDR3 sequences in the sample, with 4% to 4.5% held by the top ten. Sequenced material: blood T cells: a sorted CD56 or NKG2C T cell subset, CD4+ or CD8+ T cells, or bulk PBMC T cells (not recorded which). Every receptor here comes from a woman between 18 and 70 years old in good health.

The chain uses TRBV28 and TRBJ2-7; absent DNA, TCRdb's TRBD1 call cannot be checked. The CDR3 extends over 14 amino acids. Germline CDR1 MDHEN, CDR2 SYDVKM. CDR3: CASGTQPPPYEQYF.

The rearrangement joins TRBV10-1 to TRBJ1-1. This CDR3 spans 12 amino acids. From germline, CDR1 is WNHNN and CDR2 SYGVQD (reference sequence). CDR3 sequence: CASSGLNTEAFF.

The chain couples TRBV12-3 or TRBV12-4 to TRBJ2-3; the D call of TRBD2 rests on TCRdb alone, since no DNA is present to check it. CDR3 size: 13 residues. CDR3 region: CASNLAATDTQYF.

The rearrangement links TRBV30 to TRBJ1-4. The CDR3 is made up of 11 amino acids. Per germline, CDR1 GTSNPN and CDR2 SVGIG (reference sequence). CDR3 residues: CAWSVQEKLFF. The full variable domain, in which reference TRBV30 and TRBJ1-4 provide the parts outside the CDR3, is SQTIHQWPATLVQPVGSPLSLECTVEGTSNPNLYWYRQAAGRGLQLLFYSVGIGQISSEVPQNLSASRPQDRQFILSSKKLLLSDSGFYLCAWSVQEKLFFGSGTQLSVL.

Here the CDR3 reads CASSLAPGLAGGYNEQFF. The chain couples TRBV7-2 to TRBJ2-1; TCRdb proposes TRBD2, but this gene call is untestable without DNA. The CDR3 is 18 residues long. Germline V gene data show CDR1 as SGHTA and CDR2 as FQGNSA.

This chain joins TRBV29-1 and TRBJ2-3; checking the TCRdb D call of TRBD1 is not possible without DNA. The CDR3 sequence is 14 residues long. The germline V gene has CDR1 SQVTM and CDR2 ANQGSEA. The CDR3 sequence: CSVADRGSTDTQYF.

The CDR3 loop reads CASSLRNEDGNRNF. The rearrangement uses TRBV5-4 and TRBJ2-7. The CDR3 is 14 amino acids. In germline, CDR1 is SGHNT, CDR2 YYREEE (reference sequence).

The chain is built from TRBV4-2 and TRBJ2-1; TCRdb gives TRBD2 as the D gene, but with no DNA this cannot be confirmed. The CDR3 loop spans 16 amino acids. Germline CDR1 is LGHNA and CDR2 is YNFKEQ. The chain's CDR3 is CASSQGIGTSLGEQFF.

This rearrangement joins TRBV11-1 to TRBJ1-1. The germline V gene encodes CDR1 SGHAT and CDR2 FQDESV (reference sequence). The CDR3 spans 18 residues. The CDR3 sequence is CASSLGGHRARLDTEAFF.

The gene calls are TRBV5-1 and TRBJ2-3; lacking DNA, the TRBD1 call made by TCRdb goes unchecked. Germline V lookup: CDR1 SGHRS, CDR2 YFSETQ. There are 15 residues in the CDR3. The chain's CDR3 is CASSPPVGSTDTQYF. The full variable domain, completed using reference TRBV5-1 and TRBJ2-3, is KAGVTQTPRYLIKTRGQQVTLSCSPISGHRSVSWYQQTPGQGLQFLFEYFSETQRNKGNFPGRFSGRQFSNSRSEMNVSTLELGDSALYLCASSPPVGSTDTQYFGPGTRLTVL.

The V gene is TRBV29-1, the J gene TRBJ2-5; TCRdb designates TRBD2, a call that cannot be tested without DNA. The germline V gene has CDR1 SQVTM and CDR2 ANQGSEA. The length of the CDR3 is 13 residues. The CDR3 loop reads CSVEEGRGETQYF.

CDR3 amino acids: CASRPGGVNHNEQFF. The chain links TRBV28 to TRBJ2-1; TCRdb selects TRBD1, and the lack of DNA leaves this call unchecked. This CDR3 comprises 15 residues. Germline V gene lookup returns CDR1 MDHEN and CDR2 SYDVKM.

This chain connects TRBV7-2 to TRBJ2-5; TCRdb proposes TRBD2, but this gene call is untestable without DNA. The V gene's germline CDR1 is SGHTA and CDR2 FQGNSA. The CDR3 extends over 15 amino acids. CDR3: CASSLVGGRGETQYF.

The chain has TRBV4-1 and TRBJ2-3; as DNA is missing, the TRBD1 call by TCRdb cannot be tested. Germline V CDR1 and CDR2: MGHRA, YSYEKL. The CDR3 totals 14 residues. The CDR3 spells CASSPIDPQNTQYF.

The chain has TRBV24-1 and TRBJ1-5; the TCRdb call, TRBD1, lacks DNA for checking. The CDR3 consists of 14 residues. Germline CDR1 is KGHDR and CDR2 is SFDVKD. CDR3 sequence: CATGPRYSNQPQHF.

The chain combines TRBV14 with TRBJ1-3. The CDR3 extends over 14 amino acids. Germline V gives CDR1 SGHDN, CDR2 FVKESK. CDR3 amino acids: CASSQVSPGNTIYF. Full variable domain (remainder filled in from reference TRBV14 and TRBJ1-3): EAGVTQFPSHSVIEKGQTVTLRCDPISGHDNLYWYRRVMGKEIKFLLHFVKESKQDESGMPNNRFLAERTGGTYSTLKVQPAELEDSGVYFCASSQVSPGNTIYFGEGSWLTVV.

The CDR3 loop is CASSLLGAKLFF. The V gene is TRBV12-3 or TRBV12-4, the J gene TRBJ1-4; no DNA is available, so the TRBD1 call from TCRdb remains unchecked. CDR3 size: 12 residues.

The CDR3 reads CASSWTTSGAYNEQFF. The chain is built from TRBV11-2 and TRBJ2-1; the D gene TCRdb calls, TRBD2, cannot be checked with no DNA. The germline V gene encodes CDR1 SGHAT and CDR2 FQNNGV. The CDR3 extends over 16 amino acids.

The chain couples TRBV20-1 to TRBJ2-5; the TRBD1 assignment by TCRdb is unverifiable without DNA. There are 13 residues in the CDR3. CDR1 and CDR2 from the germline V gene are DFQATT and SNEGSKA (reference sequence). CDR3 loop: CSARWTNQETQYF.

CDR3 region: CSTRVSYEQYF. The rearrangement joins TRBV29-1 to TRBJ2-7. Germline V gene lookup returns CDR1 SQVTM and CDR2 ANQGSEA. CDR3 length equals 11 residues.

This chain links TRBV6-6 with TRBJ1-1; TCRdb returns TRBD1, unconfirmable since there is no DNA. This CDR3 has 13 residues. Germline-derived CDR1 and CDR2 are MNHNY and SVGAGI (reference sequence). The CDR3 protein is CASSPGTGTEAFF.

The CDR3 spells CSASSGRYTEAFF. The rearrangement links TRBV20-1 to TRBJ1-1. This CDR3 is built from 13 residues. CDR1 and CDR2 (germline): DFQATT, SNEGSKA (reference sequence).

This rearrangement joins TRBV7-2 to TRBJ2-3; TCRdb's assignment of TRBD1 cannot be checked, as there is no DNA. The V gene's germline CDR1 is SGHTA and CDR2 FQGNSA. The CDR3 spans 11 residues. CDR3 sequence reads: CASTLGNTQYF.

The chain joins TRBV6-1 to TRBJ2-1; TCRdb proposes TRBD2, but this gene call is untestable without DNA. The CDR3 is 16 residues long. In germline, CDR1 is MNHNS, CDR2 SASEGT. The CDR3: CASRGSGTSGVNEQFF.

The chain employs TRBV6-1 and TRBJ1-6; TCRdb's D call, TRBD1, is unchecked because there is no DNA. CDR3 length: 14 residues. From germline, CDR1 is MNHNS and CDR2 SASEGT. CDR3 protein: CASRSTGVNSPLHF.